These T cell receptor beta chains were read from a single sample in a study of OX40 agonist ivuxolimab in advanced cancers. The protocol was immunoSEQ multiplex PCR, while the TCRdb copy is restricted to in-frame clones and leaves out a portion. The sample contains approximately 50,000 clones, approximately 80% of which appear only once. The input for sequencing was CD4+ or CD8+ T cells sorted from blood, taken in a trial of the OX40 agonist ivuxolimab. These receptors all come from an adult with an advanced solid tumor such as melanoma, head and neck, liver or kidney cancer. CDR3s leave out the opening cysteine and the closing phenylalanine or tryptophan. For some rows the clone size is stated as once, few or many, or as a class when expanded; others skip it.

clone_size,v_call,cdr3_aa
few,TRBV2,ASRLGQGASDTQY
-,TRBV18,ASPSYNEQF
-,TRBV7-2,ASSLKTNYGYT
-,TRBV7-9,ASSMPRALMNTEAF
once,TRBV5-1,ASSLSFGRLEGYT
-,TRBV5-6,ASSLAGNISPLH
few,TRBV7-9,AAPRAGVGGNEQF
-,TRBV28,ASSWRGGSQPQH
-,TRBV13,ASSLGSWEDNEQF
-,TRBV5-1,ASSVGLAGGVETQY
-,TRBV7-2,ASSLDTWQETQY
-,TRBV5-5,ASSLLASSYEQY
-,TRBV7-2,ASSGDRAGETQY
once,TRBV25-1,ASSGGKNQPQH
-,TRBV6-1,ASSEGYMGNQPQH
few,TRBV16,ASSSQSTPF
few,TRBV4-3,ASSQDSVGGRGYT